This T cell receptor beta chain was documented in a study of regulatory T cells in long-lasting Graves disease. Study findings and constraints: Persistent disease showed a preference for TRBV28, TRBJ1-2 and TRBJ2-5. Because few samples were included, accuracy may have been lower.

Many counts were recorded for this clonotype. Its antigen is as yet unknown. Arm-PCR of CDR3 regions and iRepertoire HTBI primers were the basis on which TCR beta libraries were built. A single record per CDR3 protein comes from TCRdb applying MiXCR to the multiplex PCR reads. The sample contains some 460,000 distinct CDR3 sequences, under 20% of which appear only once. CDR1 MDHEN and CDR2 SYDVKM come from the germline V gene. The CDR3 has 11 amino acids. Between the trimmed V and J ends, which lost 6 bases and 5 bases, there was a span of 5 bases. Time point noted: newly diagnosed GD, antithyroid drugs for less than 3 months. PBMC-derived RNA was used for the TCR library. This sample also appeared in a second study, on T cells in Graves' hyperthyroidism and ophthalmopathy.

The chain couples TRBV28 to TRBJ1-5; D unresolved. The sequence came from a man aged 40-49 years with Graves disease. Sequences were derived from peripheral blood mononuclear cells (PBMCs), sampled at new diagnosis, from a patient treated with antithyroid drugs. CDR3 in DNA: TGTGCCAGCAGCCATCATCAGCCCCAGCATTTT. This encodes CASSHHQPQHF. The whole variable domain, filled in from reference TRBV28 and TRBJ1-5, reads DVKVTQSSRYLVKRTGEKVFLECVQDMDHENMFWYRQDPGLGLRLIYFSYDVKMKEKGDIPEGYSVSREKKERFSLILESASTNQTSMYLCASSHHQPQHFGDGTRLSIL.